One sample yielded the 16 T cell receptor beta chains listed below, sequenced in a study of blood T cell repertoires in COVID-19. Clones were read by immunoSEQ multiplex PCR, and TCRdb kept only the in-frame ones, dropping some. The repertoire consists of tens of thousands of clones, with approximately 89% occurring once and the leading ten covering 9%. Material: peripheral blood. The receptors stem from a woman between 70 and 85 years old with acute or convalescent COVID-19.

The chain recombines TRBV5-8 with TRBJ1-2; D is undetermined. Between the trimmed V and J ends, which lost 2 bases and 8 bases, there was a span of 16 bases. Germline loops: CDR1 SGHTS, CDR2 YDEGEE. This CDR3 is built from 14 residues. CDR3: CASSFGLSGVGYTF. The CDR3 coding sequence is TGTGCCAGCAGCTTTGGATTGTCGGGAGTAGGCTACACCTTC.

The chain couples TRBV5-6 to TRBJ2-3, with unresolved D. The V end was cut by 1 base, the J end by 0 bases, with 3 bases between. The CDR3 has 13 amino acids. Germline assignment: CDR1 SGHDT and CDR2 YYEEEE. CDR3 coding DNA: TGTGCCAGCAGCTTGTATAGCACAGATACGCAGTATTTT. Its protein product is CASSLYSTDTQYF.

The chain combines TRBV6-5 with TRBJ1-1, with 7 bases identical to TRBD1. There are 16 residues in the CDR3. Trimming cost V 0 bases and J 3 bases; bases outside gene matches: 7. CDR1 is MNHEY, CDR2 SVGAGI, per germline. The CDR3 DNA is TGTGCCAGCAGTTACTCAAAGGGGGCTCTGCACACTGAAGCTTTCTTT. Its protein is CASSYSKGALHTEAFF.

The chain recombines TRBV9 with TRBJ2-6; tentatively, D is TRBD1 (5 bases). Trimming pared 0 bases from V and 3 bases from J, leaving 13 bases between. CDR1 SGDLS and CDR2 YYNGEE come from the germline V gene. This CDR3 region has 17 residues. Here the CDR3 DNA reads TGTGCCAGCAGCGTAGCAGCAGGGAATGATGGGGCCAACGTCCTGACTTTC. It is translated as CASSVAAGNDGANVLTF.

The V gene is TRBV30, the J gene TRBJ1-1, with 10 bases lining up with TRBD1. The germline CDR1 and CDR2 sequences are GTSNPN and SVGIG (reference sequence). V dropped 0 bases and J dropped 0; count of bases not matched to a gene: 10. This CDR3 comprises 18 residues. The CDR3 DNA reads as TGTGCCTGGAGTGTACAGTCCGGGACAGGGGATTTGAACACTGAAGCTTTCTTT. Amino acids: CAWSVQSGTGDLNTEAFF.

This rearrangement joins TRBV27 to TRBJ1-6; the D gene is possibly TRBD1 (5 bases). The V gene's germline CDR1 is MNHEY and CDR2 SMNVEV (reference sequence). V was shortened by 1 base and J by 9 bases, with 10 bases between the two germline ends. This CDR3 has 14 amino acids. CDR3: CASSLWRGFSPLHF. The CDR3 region has the DNA TGTGCCAGCAGTTTATGGAGGGGTTTTTCACCCCTCCACTTT.

The V gene is TRBV6-5, the J gene TRBJ2-5; D possibly corresponds to TRBD1 (6 bases). The CDR3 is made up of 13 amino acids. The V gene's germline CDR1 is MNHEY and CDR2 SVGAGI. V lost 7 bases and J lost 3, with 12 bases in between. CDR3 DNA: TGTGCCAGCACCAAGAGGGGGAAAGAGACCCAGTACTTC. It is translated as CASTKRGKETQYF.

The genes are TRBV7-6 and TRBJ2-5, with 10 positions matching TRBD2. V lost 7 bases to trimming and J lost 2 bases; unmatched junction nucleotides: 7. This CDR3 is 15 amino acids long. From germline, CDR1 is SGHVS and CDR2 FNYEAQ. For the CDR3, the DNA is TGTGCCAGCACCCCGACTAGCGGGTTTCAAGAGACCCAGTACTTC. It translates to CASTPTSGFQETQYF. The complete variable domain, with remaining parts taken from reference TRBV7-6 and TRBJ2-5, reads GAGVSQSPRYKVTKRGQDVALRCDPISGHVSLYWYRQALGQGPEFLTYFNYEAQQDKSGLPNDRFSAERPEGSISTLTIQRTEQRDSAMYRCASTPTSGFQETQYFGPGTRLLVL.

The chain is built from TRBV7-2 and TRBJ1-1; 8 bases are shared with TRBD1. J lost 7 bases, V lost 5 bases, and 9 bases had no gene match. The V gene's germline CDR1 is SGHTA and CDR2 FQGNSA. This CDR3 has 14 residues. CDR3 region: CASSPSGGRDEAFF. CDR3 in DNA: TGTGCCAGCAGCCCTTCAGGGGGCCGGGATGAAGCTTTCTTT.

The chain couples TRBV18 to TRBJ2-7; a weak D match, TRBD2 (5 bases). This CDR3 has 15 amino acids. Germline CDR1 and CDR2: KGHSH and LQKENI. Trimming pared 3 bases from V and 2 bases from J, leaving 14 bases between. The CDR3 coding sequence is TGTGCCAGCTCACCTGGCGGTGGAGGCGCCTACGAGCAGTACGTC. As protein: CASSPGGGGAYEQYV.

The rearrangement joins TRBV5-1 to TRBJ1-6, with 7 nucleotides matching TRBD1. The CDR3 sequence is 14 residues long. Trimming took 4 bases from V and 8 from J; bases not matched to a gene: 6. CDR1 and CDR2 from the germline V gene are SGHRS and YFSETQ. CDR3 sequence reads: CASSPGQLYSPLHF. In DNA form, the CDR3 reads TGCGCCAGCAGCCCGGGACAGCTGTATTCACCCCTCCACTTT.

This chain joins TRBV27 and TRBJ2-2; D possibly corresponds to TRBD1 (6 bases). The V gene lost 6 bases and the J gene lost 4 bases, with 18 bases spanning the gap. The CDR3 spans 16 residues. Germline CDR1 reads MNHEY; CDR2 reads SMNVEV (reference sequence). This CDR3 reads CASRSFTGIATGELFF. The CDR3, as DNA: TGTGCCAGCAGATCTTTTACAGGGATCGCCACCGGGGAGCTGTTTTTT.

The chain joins TRBV20-1 to TRBJ2-1; tentatively, D is TRBD1 (6 bases). The germline V gene encodes CDR1 DFQATT and CDR2 SNEGSKA (reference sequence). This CDR3 comprises 13 residues. Trimming took off 3 bases at V and 8 bases at J, with 14 bases between the two ends. CDR3 nucleotides: TGCAGTGCTAGTATGGACAGCAGCGATGAGCAGTTCTTC. It is translated as CSASMDSSDEQFF.

This clone was seen once. This chain joins TRBV5-4 and TRBJ1-1; maybe TRBD1 (5 bases). The CDR3 is 16 residues long. In germline, CDR1 is SGHNT, CDR2 YYREEE (reference sequence). The ends were cut back, 4 bases at V and 5 bases at J, with 21 bases in the middle. This chain's CDR3 is CASSGPREGVETEAFF. In DNA form, the CDR3 reads TGTGCCAGCAGCGGCCCCAGGGAGGGAGTGGAGACTGAAGCTTTCTTT.

The chain has TRBV6-6 and TRBJ2-3; D possibly corresponds to TRBD2 (5 bases). Per the germline V gene, CDR1 is MNHNY and CDR2 is SVGAGI (reference sequence). V dropped 8 bases and J dropped 0 bases, with 18 bases sitting between them. The CDR3 runs to 16 residues. DNA for the CDR3: TGTGCCAGCGAAAACCTTAAGGGAGCTAGCACAGATACGCAGTATTTT. Residues: CASENLKGASTDTQYF.

This clone was recorded once. The gene calls are TRBV29-1 and TRBJ2-7; TRBD2 might be the D (5 bases). The ends were cut back, 2 bases at V and 3 bases at J, with 20 bases in the middle. Germline V gives CDR1 SQVTM, CDR2 ANQGSEA. This CDR3 is 16 amino acids long. The chain's CDR3 is CSVEQKTDYQLYEQYV. The CDR3 nucleotides are TGCAGCGTTGAACAGAAAACCGACTACCAGCTCTACGAGCAGTACGTC.